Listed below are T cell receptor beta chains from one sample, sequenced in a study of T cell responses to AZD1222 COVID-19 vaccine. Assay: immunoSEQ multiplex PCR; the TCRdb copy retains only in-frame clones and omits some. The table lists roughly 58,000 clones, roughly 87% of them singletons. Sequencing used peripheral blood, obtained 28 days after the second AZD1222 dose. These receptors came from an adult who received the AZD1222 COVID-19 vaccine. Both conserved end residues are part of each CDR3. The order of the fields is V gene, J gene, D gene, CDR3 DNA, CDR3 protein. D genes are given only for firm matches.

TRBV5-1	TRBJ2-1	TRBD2	TGCGCCAGCAGCGCCTCGACTAGCGGGAGCTCTCATGAGCAGTTCTTC	CASSASTSGSSHEQFF
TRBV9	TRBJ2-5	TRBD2	TGTGCCAGCAGCGTAGGGCCTAGCGGGGGGGCCGCTCAAGAGACCCAGTACTTC	CASSVGPSGGAAQETQYF
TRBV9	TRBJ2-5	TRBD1	TGTGCCAGCAGCACGGACAGGGGGCGCGGGACCCAGTACTTC	CASSTDRGRGTQYF
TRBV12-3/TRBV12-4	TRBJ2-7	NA	TGTGCCAGCTTCATCCTCTACGAGCAGTACTTC	CASFILYEQYF
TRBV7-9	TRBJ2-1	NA	TGTGCCAGCAGACCGGAAGTGATGTTAAATGAGCAGTTCTTC	CASRPEVMLNEQFF
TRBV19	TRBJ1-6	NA	TGTGCCAGTAGTATAGTTGGGTTTAATTCACCCCTCCACTTT	CASSIVGFNSPLHF
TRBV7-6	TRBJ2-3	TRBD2	TGTGCCAGCAGCCCCTTGGGGGGGGATCCAGATACGCAGTATTTT	CASSPLGGDPDTQYF
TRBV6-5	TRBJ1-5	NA	TGTGCCAGCAGTTTCCTGGGGGATCAGCCCCAGCATTTT	CASSFLGDQPQHF
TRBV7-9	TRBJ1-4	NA	TGTGCCAGCAGCTTAGGGGAATATAATGAAAAACTGTTTTTT	CASSLGEYNEKLFF
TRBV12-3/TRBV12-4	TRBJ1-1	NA	TGTGCCAGCAGTAGGGACACTGAAGCTTTCTTT	CASSRDTEAFF
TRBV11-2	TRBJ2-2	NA	TGTGCCAGCAGCTTAGAGGGGGTGAGAAGGTCCACCGGGGAGCTGTTTTTT	CASSLEGVRRSTGELFF